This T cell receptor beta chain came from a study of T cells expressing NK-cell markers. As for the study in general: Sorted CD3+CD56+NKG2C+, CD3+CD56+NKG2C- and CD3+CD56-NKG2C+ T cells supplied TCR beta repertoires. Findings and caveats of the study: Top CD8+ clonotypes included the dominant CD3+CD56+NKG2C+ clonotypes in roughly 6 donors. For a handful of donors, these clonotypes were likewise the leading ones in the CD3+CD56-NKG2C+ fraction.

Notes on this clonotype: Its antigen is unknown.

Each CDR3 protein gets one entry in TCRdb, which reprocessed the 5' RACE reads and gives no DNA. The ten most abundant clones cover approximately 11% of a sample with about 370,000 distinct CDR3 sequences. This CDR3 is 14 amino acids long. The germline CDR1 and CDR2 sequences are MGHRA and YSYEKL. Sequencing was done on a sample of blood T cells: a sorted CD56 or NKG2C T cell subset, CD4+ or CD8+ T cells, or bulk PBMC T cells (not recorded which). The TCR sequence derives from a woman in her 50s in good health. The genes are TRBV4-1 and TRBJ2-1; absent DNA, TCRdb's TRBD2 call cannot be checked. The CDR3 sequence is CASSQVTAGNEQFF.